Below, 3 T cell receptor beta chains from the same sample are listed, as sequenced in a study of T cell repertoires in cytomegalovirus infection. A single record per CDR3 protein comes from TCRdb applying MiXCR to the reads. The repertoire holds 450,000 to 650,000 distinct CDR3 sequences, with 26% as singletons. The sequencing input was PBMCs. The origin of the receptors is a human donor in good health (CMV status not recorded). Some clones in this sample may be carry-over from other donors' samples.

The CDR3 protein is CASRETSGSHGEQFF. As DNA, the CDR3 is TGTGCCAGCAGGGAAACTAGCGGGAGTCACGGCGAGCAGTTCTTC. This sequence joins TRBV2 and TRBJ2-1; 11 positions match TRBD2. The V and J ends lost 6 bases and 10 bases, in that order; junction bases with no gene match: 11. This CDR3 is built from 15 residues. CDR1 is SNHLY and CDR2 is FYNNEI in the germline V gene.

The chain employs TRBV11-3 and TRBJ2-2; D uncertain. CDR3 size: 16 residues. V lost 1 base to trimming and J lost 1 base, with 10 bases between them. CDR1 and CDR2 from the germline V gene are SGHNT and YENEEA. Here the CDR3 DNA reads TGTGCCAGCAGCTTAGTAGTACTTATGAACACCGGGGAGCTGTTTTTT. As protein: CASSLVVLMNTGELFF.

This clonotype was recorded a few times. The rearrangement joins TRBV7-2 to TRBJ2-5; D may be TRBD1 (5 bases). Germline V gene data show CDR1 as SGHTA and CDR2 as FQGNSA. The CDR3 contains 13 residues. Trimming cost V 5 bases and J 3 bases, with 10 bases left between them. CDR3 in amino acids: CASSPLTEETQYF. CDR3 in DNA: TGTGCCAGCAGCCCCTTGACAGAAGAGACCCAGTACTTC.